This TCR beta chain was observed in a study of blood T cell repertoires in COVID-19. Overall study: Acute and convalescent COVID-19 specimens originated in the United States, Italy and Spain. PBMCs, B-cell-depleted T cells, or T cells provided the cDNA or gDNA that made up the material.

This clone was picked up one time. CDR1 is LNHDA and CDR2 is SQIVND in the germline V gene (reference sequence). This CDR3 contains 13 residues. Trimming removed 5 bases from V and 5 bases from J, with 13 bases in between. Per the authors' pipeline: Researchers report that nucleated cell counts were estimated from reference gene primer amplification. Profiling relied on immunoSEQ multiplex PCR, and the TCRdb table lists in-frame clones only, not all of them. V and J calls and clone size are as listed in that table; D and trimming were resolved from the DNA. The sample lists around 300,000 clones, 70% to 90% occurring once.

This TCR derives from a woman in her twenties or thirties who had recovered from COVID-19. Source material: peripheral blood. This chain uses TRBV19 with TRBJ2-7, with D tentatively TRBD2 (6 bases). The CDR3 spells CASSLGGFDEQYF. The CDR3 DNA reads TGTGCCAGTAGTTTGGGAGGATTTGACGAGCAGTACTTC.